These 25 T cell receptor beta chains came from one sample sequenced in a study of blood T cell repertoires in COVID-19. Repertoires were generated with immunoSEQ multiplex PCR, while TCRdb's copy carries only in-frame clones and drops some. The sample has around 160,000 clones, 75% to 90% seen once. The sequenced sample was PBMCs or T cells enriched from blood (not recorded which). These receptors were obtained from a woman in her sixties or seventies who had recovered from COVID-19.

In this sample, this clone turned up once. The chain carries TRBV28 and TRBJ1-3, with D hard to call. The germline V gene encodes CDR1 MDHEN and CDR2 SYDVKM. The V end was cut by 6 bases, the J end by 0 bases, with 12 bases between. The CDR3 length is 15 residues. In nucleotides, the CDR3 is TGTGCCAGCAGCACCGCGGGAAGCTCTGGAAACACCATATATTTT. The encoded protein is CASSTAGSSGNTIYF. The variable domain in full, with the rest retrieved from reference TRBV28 and TRBJ1-3, is DVKVTQSSRYLVKRTGEKVFLECVQDMDHENMFWYRQDPGLGLRLIYFSYDVKMKEKGDIPEGYSVSREKKERFSLILESASTNQTSMYLCASSTAGSSGNTIYFGEGSWLTVV.

The chain is built from TRBV2 and TRBJ2-1; 9 nucleotides line up with TRBD1. J was trimmed by 10 bases and V by 4 bases; bases with no gene match: 14. The CDR3 is 16 residues long. Germline V gene data show CDR1 as SNHLY and CDR2 as FYNNEI. In nucleotides, the CDR3 is TGTGCCAGCAGTGTGAGTGGCGGGACAGGGTCAATGGAGCAGTTCTTC. Its protein is CASSVSGGTGSMEQFF. Full variable domain (outside the CDR3, taken from reference TRBV2 and TRBJ2-1): EPEVTQTPSHQVTQMGQEVILRCVPISNHLYFYWYRQILGQKVEFLVSFYNNEISEKSEIFDDQFSVERPDGSNFTLKIRSTKLEDSAMYFCASSVSGGTGSMEQFFGPGTRLTVL.

This clone was recorded a few times. The chain uses TRBV7-6 and TRBJ1-2; 7 bases fit TRBD1. Germline CDR1 is SGHVS and CDR2 is FNYEAQ. CDR3 length equals 17 residues. Losses at the gene ends were 8 bases for V and 2 bases for J; bases not matched to a gene: 17. The CDR3 loop is CASSGLSKGARNYGYTF. In DNA, the CDR3 is TGTGCCAGCTCCGGGTTGAGTAAGGGGGCGCGGAACTATGGCTACACCTTC. Looking up the rest from reference TRBV7-6 and TRBJ1-2 gives the full variable domain: GAGVSQSPRYKVTKRGQDVALRCDPISGHVSLYWYRQALGQGPEFLTYFNYEAQQDKSGLPNDRFSAERPEGSISTLTIQRTEQRDSAMYRCASSGLSKGARNYGYTFGSGTRLTVV.

The rearrangement links TRBV24-1 to TRBJ2-3, with D maybe TRBD2 (6 bases). V was shortened by 3 bases and J by 4 bases, with 10 bases between the two germline ends. The germline V gene encodes CDR1 KGHDR and CDR2 SFDVKD. The CDR3 spans 14 residues. The CDR3 loop is CATSDPGLADTQYF. The CDR3 DNA reads TGTGCCACCAGTGATCCGGGACTTGCAGATACGCAGTATTTT.

The chain uses TRBV2 and TRBJ2-7, with D possibly being TRBD2 (5 bases). CDR1 is SNHLY, CDR2 FYNNEI, per germline. The CDR3 has 15 amino acids. V was trimmed by 1 base and J by 4 bases, leaving 14 bases between them. CDR3 coding DNA: TGTGCCAGCAGTGAAGGAGGGCCGAATTGGTACGAGCAGTACTTC. The encoded protein is CASSEGGPNWYEQYF.

This chain connects TRBV7-9 to TRBJ2-3; perhaps TRBD2 as D (5 bases). This CDR3 is built from 14 residues. The V end lost 4 bases, the J end lost 3 bases, and 11 bases lay between the germline ends. Germline CDR1 reads SEHNR; CDR2 reads FQNEAQ (reference sequence). The CDR3 protein is CASSSLPGTDTQYF. CDR3 nucleotide sequence: TGTGCCAGCAGCTCTTTACCGGGAACAGATACGCAGTATTTT.

This chain uses TRBV7-3 with TRBJ1-5; TRBD1 matches at 9 bases. The CDR3 runs to 13 residues. Germline CDR1 reads SGHTA; CDR2 reads FQGTGA. Losses at the gene ends were 4 bases for V and 7 bases for J; bases not matched to a gene: 2. CDR3 DNA: TGTGCCAGCAGCTCGGACAGGGGACAGCCCCAGCATTTT. Its translation: CASSSDRGQPQHF.

This clone occurred once. This rearrangement joins TRBV18 to TRBJ2-7; 7 bases fit TRBD1. The CDR3 sequence is 13 residues long. V dropped 5 bases and J dropped 5; count of bases not matched to a gene: 6. Looked up from germline, CDR1 is KGHSH and CDR2 is LQKENI. CDR3 in DNA: TGTGCCAGCTCAGCAGGACAGGAAGACGAGCAGTACTTC. It encodes CASSAGQEDEQYF.

The rearrangement joins TRBV6-5 to TRBJ2-7; 10 nucleotides align to TRBD1. Germline CDR1 is MNHEY and CDR2 is SVGAGI. The CDR3 is made up of 14 amino acids. J gave up 7 bases and V 5 bases, and 8 bases lay outside the gene matches. The CDR3 protein is CASSPAGTGVEQYF. The CDR3 DNA follows: TGTGCCAGCAGTCCAGCCGGGACAGGGGTTGAGCAGTACTTC.

V gene TRBV6-5 combines with J gene TRBJ2-5; possible D gene TRBD2, 5 bases. V lost 6 bases and J 0 bases, leaving 14 bases between the germline ends. Germline CDR1 MNHEY, CDR2 SVGAGI. The CDR3 is made up of 15 amino acids. The CDR3 nucleotides read TGTGCCAGCAGACATCAAGCGGCGTACCAAGAGACCCAGTACTTC. Amino acid sequence: CASRHQAAYQETQYF.

The chain combines TRBV14 with TRBJ2-2; D is unresolved. This CDR3 has 15 amino acids. The germline CDR1 and CDR2 sequences are SGHDN and FVKESK. The V gene lost 4 bases and the J gene lost 4 bases, with 13 bases spanning the gap. CDR3 amino acids: CASSPSVVRTGELFF. CDR3 in DNA: TGTGCCAGCAGCCCGAGTGTCGTTCGCACCGGGGAGCTGTTTTTT.

CDR3 in amino acids: CASSPGQGPGYTF. CDR3 nucleotides: TGTGCCAGTAGTCCCGGACAGGGGCCTGGCTACACCTTC. The chain couples TRBV19 to TRBJ1-2, with TRBD1 matching over 9 bases. Germline-derived CDR1 and CDR2 are LNHDA and SQIVND (reference sequence). This CDR3 region has 13 residues. V was pared by 5 bases and J by 7 bases, with 5 bases of the junction left unmatched.

The chain uses TRBV12-3 or TRBV12-4 and TRBJ1-5, with D hard to call. This CDR3 spans 13 amino acids. With 3 bases removed from V and 6 bases from J, the gap between germline ends came to 9 bases. For the CDR3, the DNA is TGTGCCAGCAGTTTGGGAGTTGTTCAGCCCCAGCATTTT. Translation gives CASSLGVVQPQHF.

This chain links TRBV9 with TRBJ2-7; 7 bases are shared with TRBD1. V lost 0 bases to trimming and J lost 3 bases; unmatched junction nucleotides: 3. Germline V gene data show CDR1 as SGDLS and CDR2 as YYNGEE. This CDR3 has 14 residues. CDR3 loop: CASSVAAGGYEQYF. The CDR3, as DNA: TGTGCCAGCAGCGTAGCTGCAGGGGGCTACGAGCAGTACTTC.

In this sample, this clone turned up once. This sequence joins TRBV3-1 (or the pseudogene TRBV3-2) and TRBJ2-1; 7 positions agree with TRBD1. This CDR3 comprises 18 residues. The germline V gene has CDR1 LGHDT and CDR2 YNNKEL (reference sequence). The V and J ends lost 1 base and 4 bases, in that order; junction bases with no gene match: 13. The CDR3 sequence is CASSQVYWPQGMYNEQFF. DNA for the CDR3: TGTGCCAGCAGCCAAGTGTATTGGCCACAGGGGATGTACAATGAGCAGTTCTTC.

This clone was detected once. The chain uses TRBV7-2 and TRBJ2-5, with 8 bases identical to TRBD1. The germline V gene encodes CDR1 SGHTA and CDR2 FQGNSA. There are 14 residues in the CDR3. With 5 bases clipped from V and 5 bases from J, the junction kept 7 bases outside the gene matches. The chain's CDR3 is CASSPRTGWETQYF. CDR3 nucleotides: TGTGCCAGCAGCCCCAGGACAGGGTGGGAGACCCAGTACTTC.

This rearrangement joins TRBV2 to TRBJ2-1; 12 nucleotides line up with TRBD2. Germline CDR1 and CDR2: SNHLY and FYNNEI. Trimming removed 8 bases from V and 9 bases from J; junction bases left unmatched: 11. This CDR3 is built from 15 residues. Written as DNA, the CDR3 is TGTGCCAGCGGGGCGGCTAGCGGGAGGGCCAGTGAGCAGTTCTTC. Its protein is CASGAASGRASEQFF.

The rearrangement links TRBV7-9 to TRBJ1-6; the D is unclear. V shed 5 bases and J shed 6 bases, with 14 bases lying between them. Germline lookup yields CDR1 SEHNR and CDR2 FQNEAQ (reference sequence). CDR3 length equals 15 residues. The CDR3 DNA reads as TGTGCCAGCAGCCTAGGAGCTTCGGGTAATTCACCCCTCCACTTT. This encodes CASSLGASGNSPLHF.

This clone turned up a few times. The genes are TRBV9 and TRBJ1-2; D is uncertain. CDR1 is SGDLS and CDR2 is YYNGEE in the germline V gene. The CDR3 totals 13 residues. The V end lost 1 base, the J end lost 7 bases, and 11 bases lay between the germline ends. The CDR3 nucleotides read TGTGCCAGCAGCGTACTACTTTTAAGTGGCTACACCTTC. It codes for CASSVLLLSGYTF.

The chain links TRBV18 to TRBJ1-5; 7 nucleotides line up with TRBD1. Germline-derived CDR1 and CDR2 are KGHSH and LQKENI. The CDR3 loop spans 15 amino acids. V lost 4 bases and J lost 4; bases outside the gene matches: 7. CDR3 in amino acids: CASSQSRGPNQPQHF. In DNA, the CDR3 is TGTGCCAGCTCACAATCGAGGGGGCCTAATCAGCCCCAGCATTTT. The whole variable domain, remainder taken from reference TRBV18 and TRBJ1-5, is NAGVMQNPRHLVRRRGQEARLRCSPMKGHSHVYWYRQLPEEGLKFMVYLQKENIIDESGMPKERFSAEFPKEGPSILRIQQVVRGDSAAYFCASSQSRGPNQPQHFGDGTRLSIL.

The gene calls are TRBV12-5 and TRBJ1-2; no clear D gene. Trimming removed 4 bases at V and 5 bases at J, with 5 bases between. This CDR3 region has 11 residues. The germline gives CDR1 LGHNT, CDR2 FRNRAP. Here the CDR3 DNA reads TGTGCTAGTGGTTCTTTGTATGGCTACACCTTC. Protein sequence: CASGSLYGYTF.

This clone was counted once. The CDR3 sequence: CASSQGRVPLGYTF. CDR3 sequence (DNA): TGTGCCAGCAGCCAAGGTCGGGTTCCCCTTGGCTACACCTTC. The chain uses TRBV4-2 and TRBJ1-2; D remains ambiguous. The CDR3 covers 14 residues. V lost 1 base and J lost 7, with 13 bases in between. From germline, CDR1 is LGHNA and CDR2 YNFKEQ.

This clone was seen only once. The chain joins TRBV5-1 to TRBJ1-4; D is unresolved. The CDR3 sequence is 14 residues long. The V gene's germline CDR1 is SGHRS and CDR2 YFSETQ. Trimming took off 1 base at V and 5 bases at J, with 9 bases between the two ends. The CDR3 sequence is CASSLTQKNEKLFF. The CDR3, as DNA: TGCGCCAGCAGCTTGACACAGAAAAATGAAAAACTGTTTTTT.

This clone was detected once. V and J are TRBV7-2 and TRBJ1-1; D remains ambiguous. CDR3 length: 15 residues. Germline lookup yields CDR1 SGHTA and CDR2 FQGNSA. V gave up 1 base and J gave up 5 bases, with 14 bases separating them. CDR3 protein: CASSLDSAARTEAFF. In nucleotides, the CDR3 is TGTGCCAGCAGCTTAGATTCGGCCGCTAGGACTGAAGCTTTCTTT.

The chain carries TRBV20-1 and TRBJ1-2, with D maybe TRBD1 (6 bases). The ends were cut back, 6 bases at V and 10 bases at J, with 15 bases in the middle. The CDR3 runs 11 residues. CDR1 is DFQATT and CDR2 is SNEGSKA in the germline V gene (reference sequence). The CDR3 DNA is TGCAGTGCAACCCCCGGGACATCCTACACCTTC. It encodes CSATPGTSYTF.